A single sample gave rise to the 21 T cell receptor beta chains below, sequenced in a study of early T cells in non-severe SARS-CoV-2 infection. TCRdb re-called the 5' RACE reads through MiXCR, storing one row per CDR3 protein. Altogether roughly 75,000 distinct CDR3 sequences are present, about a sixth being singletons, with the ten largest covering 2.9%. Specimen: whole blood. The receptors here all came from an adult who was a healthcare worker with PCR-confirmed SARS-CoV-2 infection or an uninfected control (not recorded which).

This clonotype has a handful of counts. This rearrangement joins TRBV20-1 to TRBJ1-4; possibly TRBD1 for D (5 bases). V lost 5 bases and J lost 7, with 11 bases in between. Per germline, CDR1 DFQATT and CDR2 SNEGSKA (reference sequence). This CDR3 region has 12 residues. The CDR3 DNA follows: TGCAGTGCTCGAGGCAGGGCTGAAAAACTGTTTTTT. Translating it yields CSARGRAEKLFF.

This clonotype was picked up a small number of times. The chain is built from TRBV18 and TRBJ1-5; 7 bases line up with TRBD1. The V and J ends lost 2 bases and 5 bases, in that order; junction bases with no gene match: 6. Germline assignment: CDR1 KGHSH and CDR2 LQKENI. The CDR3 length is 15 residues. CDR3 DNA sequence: TGTGCCAGCTCACCAGGCAGGGGGTCCCATCAGCCCCAGCATTTT. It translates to CASSPGRGSHQPQHF.

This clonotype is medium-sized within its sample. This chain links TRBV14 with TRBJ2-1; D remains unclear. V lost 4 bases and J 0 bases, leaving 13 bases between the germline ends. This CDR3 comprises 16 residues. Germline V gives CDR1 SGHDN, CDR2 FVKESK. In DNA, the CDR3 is TGTGCCAGCAGCCTTCTATCAACCAGCTCCTACAATGAGCAGTTCTTC. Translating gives CASSLLSTSSYNEQFF. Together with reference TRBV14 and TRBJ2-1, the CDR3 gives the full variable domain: EAGVTQFPSHSVIEKGQTVTLRCDPISGHDNLYWYRRVMGKEIKFLLHFVKESKQDESGMPNNRFLAERTGGTYSTLKVQPAELEDSGVYFCASSLLSTSSYNEQFFGPGTRLTVL.

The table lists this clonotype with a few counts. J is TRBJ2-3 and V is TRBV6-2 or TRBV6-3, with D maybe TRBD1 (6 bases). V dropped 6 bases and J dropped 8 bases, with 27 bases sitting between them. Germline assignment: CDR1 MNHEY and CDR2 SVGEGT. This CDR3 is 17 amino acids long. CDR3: CASSLGDNRALGGTQYF. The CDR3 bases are TGTGCCAGCAGCTTGGGGGACAATCGGGCCCTCGGCGGTACGCAGTATTTT.

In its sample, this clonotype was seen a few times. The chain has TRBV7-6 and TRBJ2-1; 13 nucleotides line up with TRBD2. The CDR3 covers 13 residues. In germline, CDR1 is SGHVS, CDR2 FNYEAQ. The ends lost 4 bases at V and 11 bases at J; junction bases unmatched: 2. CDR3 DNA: TGTGCCAGCAGCTACGGGACTAGCGGGAAGCAGTTCTTC. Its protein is CASSYGTSGKQFF.

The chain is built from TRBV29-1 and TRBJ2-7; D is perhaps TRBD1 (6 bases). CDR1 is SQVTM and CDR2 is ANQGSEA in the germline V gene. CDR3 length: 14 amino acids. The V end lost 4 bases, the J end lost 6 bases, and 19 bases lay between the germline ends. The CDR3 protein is CSVGYQGMRIEQYF. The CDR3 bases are TGCAGCGTTGGATACCAGGGGATGAGGATCGAGCAGTACTTC.

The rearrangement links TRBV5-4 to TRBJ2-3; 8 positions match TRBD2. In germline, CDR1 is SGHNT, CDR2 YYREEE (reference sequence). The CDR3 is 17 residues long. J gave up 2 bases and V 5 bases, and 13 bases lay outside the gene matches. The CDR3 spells CASSPTLAGLDTDTQYF. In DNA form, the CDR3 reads TGTGCCAGCAGTCCGACTTTAGCGGGGTTAGACACAGATACGCAGTATTTT.

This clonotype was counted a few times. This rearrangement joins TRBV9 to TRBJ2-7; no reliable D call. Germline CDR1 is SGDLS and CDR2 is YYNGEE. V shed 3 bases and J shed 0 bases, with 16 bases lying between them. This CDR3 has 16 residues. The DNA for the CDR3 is TGTGCCAGCAGCGCTGGAACATCCGTAAGCTCCTACGAGCAGTACTTC. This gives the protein CASSAGTSVSSYEQYF. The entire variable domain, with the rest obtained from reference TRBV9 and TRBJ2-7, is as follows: DSGVTQTPKHLITATGQRVTLRCSPRSGDLSVYWYQQSLDQGLQFLIQYYNGEERAKGNILERFSAQQFPDLHSELNLSSLELGDSALYFCASSAGTSVSSYEQYFGPGTRLTVT.

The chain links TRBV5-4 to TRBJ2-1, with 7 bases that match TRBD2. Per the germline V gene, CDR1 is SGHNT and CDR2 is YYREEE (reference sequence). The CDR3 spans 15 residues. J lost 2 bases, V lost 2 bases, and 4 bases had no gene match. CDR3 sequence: CASSFGSGTYNEQFF. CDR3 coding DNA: TGTGCCAGCAGCTTCGGCAGCGGGACCTACAATGAGCAGTTCTTC.

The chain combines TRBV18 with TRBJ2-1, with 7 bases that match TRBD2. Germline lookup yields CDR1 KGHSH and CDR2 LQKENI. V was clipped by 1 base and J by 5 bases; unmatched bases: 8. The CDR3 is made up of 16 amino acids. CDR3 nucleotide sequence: TGTGCCAGCTCACCACAGGTGGGCGGGGGAAACAATGAGCAGTTCTTC. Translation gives CASSPQVGGGNNEQFF.

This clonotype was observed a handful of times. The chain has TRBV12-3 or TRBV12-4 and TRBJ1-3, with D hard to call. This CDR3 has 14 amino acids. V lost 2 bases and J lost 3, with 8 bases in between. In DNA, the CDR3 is TGTGCCAGCAGTTTAACCGGGCTTGGAAACACCATATATTTT. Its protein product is CASSLTGLGNTIYF.

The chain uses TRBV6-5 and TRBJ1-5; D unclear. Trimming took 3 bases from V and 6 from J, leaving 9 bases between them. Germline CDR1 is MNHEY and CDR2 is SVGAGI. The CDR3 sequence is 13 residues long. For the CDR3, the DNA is TGTGCCAGCAGTTATACGTTAGGTCAGCCCCAGCATTTT. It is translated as CASSYTLGQPQHF.

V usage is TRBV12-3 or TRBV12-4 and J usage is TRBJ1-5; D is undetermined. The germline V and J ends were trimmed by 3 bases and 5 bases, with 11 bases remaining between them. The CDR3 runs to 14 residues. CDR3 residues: CASSLGYGDQPQHF. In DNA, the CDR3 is TGTGCCAGCAGTTTGGGGTATGGAGATCAGCCCCAGCATTTT.

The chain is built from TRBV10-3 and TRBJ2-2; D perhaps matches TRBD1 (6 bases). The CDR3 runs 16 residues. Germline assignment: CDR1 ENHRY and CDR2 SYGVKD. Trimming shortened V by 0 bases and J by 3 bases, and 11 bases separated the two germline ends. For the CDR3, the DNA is TGTGCCATCAGTGAGTCAGGACAGACGTACACCGGGGAGCTGTTTTTT. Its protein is CAISESGQTYTGELFF.

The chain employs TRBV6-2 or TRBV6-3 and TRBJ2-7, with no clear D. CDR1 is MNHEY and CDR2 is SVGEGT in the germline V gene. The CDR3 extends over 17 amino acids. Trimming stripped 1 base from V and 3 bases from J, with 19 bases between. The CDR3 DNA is TGTGCCAGCAGTTACTACCGTCGTGGCAGAGACCACTACGAGCAGTACTTC. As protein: CASSYYRRGRDHYEQYF.

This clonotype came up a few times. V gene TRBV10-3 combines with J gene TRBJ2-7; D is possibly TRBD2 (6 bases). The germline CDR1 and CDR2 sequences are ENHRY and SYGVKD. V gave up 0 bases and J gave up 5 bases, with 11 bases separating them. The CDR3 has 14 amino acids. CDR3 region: CAISESTASDEQYF. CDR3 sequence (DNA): TGTGCCATCAGTGAGTCAACGGCTAGCGACGAGCAGTACTTC.

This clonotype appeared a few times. CDR3 DNA sequence: TGCGCCAGCAGCCAAGAGGGAGGGAATACCCCAAACTATGGCTACACCTTC. It yields the protein CASSQEGGNTPNYGYTF. The chain uses TRBV4-1 and TRBJ1-2; D uncertain. The CDR3 length is 17 residues. Germline V gene sequence: CDR1 MGHRA, CDR2 YSYEKL. Deletions cut 0 bases from V and 2 bases from J, with 16 bases between.

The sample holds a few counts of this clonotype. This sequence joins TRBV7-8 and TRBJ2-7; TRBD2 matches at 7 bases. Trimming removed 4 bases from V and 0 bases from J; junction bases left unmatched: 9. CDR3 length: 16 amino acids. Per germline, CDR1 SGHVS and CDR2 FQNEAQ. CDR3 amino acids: CASSSRAGRSSYEQYF. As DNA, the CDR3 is TGTGCCAGCAGCTCCCGAGCGGGGAGGAGCTCCTACGAGCAGTACTTC.

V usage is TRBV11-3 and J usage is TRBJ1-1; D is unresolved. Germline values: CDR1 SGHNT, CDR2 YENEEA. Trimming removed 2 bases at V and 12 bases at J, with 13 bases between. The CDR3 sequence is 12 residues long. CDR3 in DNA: TGTGCCAGCAGCTTAAGGAGCAGCGGGACTTTCTTT. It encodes CASSLRSSGTFF.

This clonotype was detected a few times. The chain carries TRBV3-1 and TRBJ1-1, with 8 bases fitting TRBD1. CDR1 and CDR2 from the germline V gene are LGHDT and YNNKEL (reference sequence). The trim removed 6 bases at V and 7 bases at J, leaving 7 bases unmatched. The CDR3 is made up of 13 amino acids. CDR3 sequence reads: CASRLQGEGEAFF. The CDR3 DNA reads TGTGCCAGCAGACTACAGGGGGAGGGTGAAGCTTTCTTT.

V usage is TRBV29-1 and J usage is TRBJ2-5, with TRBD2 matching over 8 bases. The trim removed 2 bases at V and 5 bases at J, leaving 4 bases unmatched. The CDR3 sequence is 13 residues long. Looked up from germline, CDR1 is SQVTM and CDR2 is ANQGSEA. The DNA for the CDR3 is TGCAGCGTTGAACCGGGGGGGCAGGAGACCCAGTACTTC. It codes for CSVEPGGQETQYF.